A selection of T cell receptor beta chains follows, all from one sample in a study of beta chain features in type 1 diabetes. The repertoire was sequenced with immunoSEQ multiplex PCR; TCRdb's copy has only in-frame clones and lacks some. Here the sample spans under 400,000 clones, roughly 12% being singletons. Sequenced material: naive CD4+ T cells from blood. All receptors derive from a woman aged 18-35 years with type 1 diabetes. Both conserved end residues are part of each CDR3. A clone size is listed for some rows: how often the clone was seen (once, few, many), or a class if it is expanded.

V,size,J,CDR3
TRBV15,NA,TRBJ1-1,CATSKEWGQGLNTEAFF
TRBV18,NA,TRBJ2-1,CASSPNGLGVNEQFF
TRBV5-6,few,TRBJ1-3,CASSSGRSAYF
TRBV5-1,few,TRBJ1-1,CASSLTGTEYTEAFF
TRBV6-5,NA,TRBJ2-7,CASSYSMAGAYEQYF
TRBV14,NA,TRBJ2-4,CASSQAAVPTKNIQYF
TRBV18,few,TRBJ2-2,CASSRYAENTGELFF
TRBV14,NA,TRBJ1-1,CASSLGRGVEAFF
TRBV28,NA,TRBJ1-2,CASIGTGYHGYTF
TRBV28,NA,TRBJ2-5,CASSPRYGGRMETQYF
TRBV28,few,TRBJ2-3,CASSTSGTGAGDTQYF
TRBV27,few,TRBJ1-2,CASSLQPHRVDGYTF
TRBV30,NA,TRBJ2-7,CAWSYTGNEQYF
TRBV11-2,few,TRBJ2-4,CASSSLRENIQYF
TRBV6-6,NA,TRBJ2-6,CASSSDSRANVLTF
TRBV6-6,few,TRBJ2-7,CASMGTKASYEQYF
TRBV4-3,NA,TRBJ2-3,CASSQEQDRTDTQYF
TRBV5-4,NA,TRBJ2-3,CASSLEGRGTDTQYF
TRBV7-9,NA,TRBJ2-5,CASGLETQYF
TRBV7-2,NA,TRBJ1-4,CASSLQGAREKLFF
TRBV7-2,few,TRBJ2-3,CASSLRGRTDTQYF
TRBV11-2,NA,TRBJ2-5,CASSPIRGRETQYF
TRBV4-2,NA,TRBJ1-1,CASSPEQGRYTEAFF
TRBV5-4,NA,TRBJ2-3,CASSLGGGTTDTQYF
TRBV4-1,NA,TRBJ1-2,CASSQDGETGDYGYTF
TRBV30,few,TRBJ2-7,CAWSASTEQYF
TRBV7-2,few,TRBJ2-2,CASSPRQTGELFF
TRBV18,few,TRBJ2-5,CASSPGTGETQYF
TRBV29-1,NA,TRBJ2-3,CSVERQALTDTQYF
TRBV4-3,NA,TRBJ1-1,CASSQARHPTREAFF
TRBV10-3,once,TRBJ2-1,CAISESWRGSYNEQFF
TRBV7-2,NA,TRBJ2-7,CASSPTGDEQYF
TRBV9,NA,TRBJ2-7,CASSEGTGGYEQYF
TRBV9,NA,TRBJ2-7,CASSPGGRFYEQYF
TRBV29-1,NA,TRBJ2-7,CSVRDSLISYEQYF
TRBV7-9,few,TRBJ2-7,CASSETTGTGSAGQYF
TRBV9,few,TRBJ1-5,CASSVRTDSNQPQHF
TRBV19,NA,TRBJ1-5,CAGGATQPQHF